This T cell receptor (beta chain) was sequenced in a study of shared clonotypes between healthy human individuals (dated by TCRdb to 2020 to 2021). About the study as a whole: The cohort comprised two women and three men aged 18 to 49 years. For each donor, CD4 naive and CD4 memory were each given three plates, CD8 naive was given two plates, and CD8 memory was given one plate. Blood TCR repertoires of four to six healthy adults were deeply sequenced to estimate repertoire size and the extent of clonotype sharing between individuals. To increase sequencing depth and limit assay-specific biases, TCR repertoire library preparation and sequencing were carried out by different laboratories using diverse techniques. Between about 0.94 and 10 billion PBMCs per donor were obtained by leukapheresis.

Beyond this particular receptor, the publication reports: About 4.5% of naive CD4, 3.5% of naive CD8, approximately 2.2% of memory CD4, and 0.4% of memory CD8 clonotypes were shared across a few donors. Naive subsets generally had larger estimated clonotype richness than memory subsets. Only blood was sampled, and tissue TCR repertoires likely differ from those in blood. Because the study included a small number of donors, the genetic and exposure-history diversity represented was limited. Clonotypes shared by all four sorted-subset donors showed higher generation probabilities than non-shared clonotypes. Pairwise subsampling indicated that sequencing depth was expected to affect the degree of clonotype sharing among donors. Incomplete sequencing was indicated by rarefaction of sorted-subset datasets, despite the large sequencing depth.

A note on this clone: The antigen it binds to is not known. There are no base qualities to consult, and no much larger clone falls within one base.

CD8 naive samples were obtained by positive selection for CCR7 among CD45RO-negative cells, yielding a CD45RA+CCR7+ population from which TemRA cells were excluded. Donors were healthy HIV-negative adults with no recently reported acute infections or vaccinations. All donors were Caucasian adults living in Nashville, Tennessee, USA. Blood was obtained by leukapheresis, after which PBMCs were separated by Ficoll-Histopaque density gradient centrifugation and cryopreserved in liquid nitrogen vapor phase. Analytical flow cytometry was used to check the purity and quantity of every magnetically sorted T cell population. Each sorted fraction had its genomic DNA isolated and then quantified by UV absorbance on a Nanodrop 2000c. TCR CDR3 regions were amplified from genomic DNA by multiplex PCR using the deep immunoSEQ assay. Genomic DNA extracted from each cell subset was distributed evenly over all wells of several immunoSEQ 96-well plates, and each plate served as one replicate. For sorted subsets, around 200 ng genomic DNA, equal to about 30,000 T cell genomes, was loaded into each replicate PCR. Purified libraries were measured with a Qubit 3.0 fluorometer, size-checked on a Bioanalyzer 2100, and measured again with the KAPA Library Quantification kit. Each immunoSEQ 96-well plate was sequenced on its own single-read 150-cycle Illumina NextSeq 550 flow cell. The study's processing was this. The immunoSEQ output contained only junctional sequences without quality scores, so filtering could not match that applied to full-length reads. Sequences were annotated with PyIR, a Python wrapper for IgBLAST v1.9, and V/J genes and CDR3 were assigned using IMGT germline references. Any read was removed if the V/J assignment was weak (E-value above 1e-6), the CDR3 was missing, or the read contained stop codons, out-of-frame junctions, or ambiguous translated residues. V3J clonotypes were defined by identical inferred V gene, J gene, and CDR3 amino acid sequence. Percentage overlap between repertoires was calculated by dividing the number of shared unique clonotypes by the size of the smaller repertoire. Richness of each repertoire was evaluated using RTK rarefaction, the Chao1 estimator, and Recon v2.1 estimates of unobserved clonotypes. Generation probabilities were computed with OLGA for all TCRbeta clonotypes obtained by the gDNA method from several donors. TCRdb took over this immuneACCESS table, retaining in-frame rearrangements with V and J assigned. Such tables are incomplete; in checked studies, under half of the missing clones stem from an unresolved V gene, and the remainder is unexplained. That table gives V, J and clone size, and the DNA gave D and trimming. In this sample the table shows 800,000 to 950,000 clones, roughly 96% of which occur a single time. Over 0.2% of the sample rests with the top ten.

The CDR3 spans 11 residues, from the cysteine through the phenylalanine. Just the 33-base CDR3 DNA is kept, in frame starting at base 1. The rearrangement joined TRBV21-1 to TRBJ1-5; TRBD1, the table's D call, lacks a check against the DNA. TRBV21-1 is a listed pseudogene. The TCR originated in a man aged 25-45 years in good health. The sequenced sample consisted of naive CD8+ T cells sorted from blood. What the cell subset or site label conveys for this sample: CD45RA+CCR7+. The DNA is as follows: TGTGCCAGCATCCCGGGACAGGGGAGACATTTT. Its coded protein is CASIPGQGRHF.